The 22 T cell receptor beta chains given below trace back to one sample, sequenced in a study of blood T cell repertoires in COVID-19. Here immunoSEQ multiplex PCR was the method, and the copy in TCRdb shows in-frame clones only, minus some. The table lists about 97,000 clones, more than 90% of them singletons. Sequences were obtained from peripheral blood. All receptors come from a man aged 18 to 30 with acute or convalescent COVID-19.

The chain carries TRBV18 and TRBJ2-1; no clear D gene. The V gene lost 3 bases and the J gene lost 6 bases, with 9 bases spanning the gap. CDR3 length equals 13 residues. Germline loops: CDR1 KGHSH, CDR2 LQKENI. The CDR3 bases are TGTGCCAGCTCACCCCAGGCTTTCAATGAGCAGTTCTTC. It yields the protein CASSPQAFNEQFF. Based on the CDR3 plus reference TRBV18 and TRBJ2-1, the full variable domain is NAGVMQNPRHLVRRRGQEARLRCSPMKGHSHVYWYRQLPEEGLKFMVYLQKENIIDESGMPKERFSAEFPKEGPSILRIQQVVRGDSAAYFCASSPQAFNEQFFGPGTRLTVL.

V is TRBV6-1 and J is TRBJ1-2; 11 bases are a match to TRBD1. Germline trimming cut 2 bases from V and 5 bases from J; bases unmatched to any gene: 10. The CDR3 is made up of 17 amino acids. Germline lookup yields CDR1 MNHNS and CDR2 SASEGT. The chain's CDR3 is CASSEKRTGGFSYGYTF. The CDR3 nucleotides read TGTGCCAGCAGTGAAAAAAGGACAGGGGGCTTTAGTTATGGCTACACCTTC.

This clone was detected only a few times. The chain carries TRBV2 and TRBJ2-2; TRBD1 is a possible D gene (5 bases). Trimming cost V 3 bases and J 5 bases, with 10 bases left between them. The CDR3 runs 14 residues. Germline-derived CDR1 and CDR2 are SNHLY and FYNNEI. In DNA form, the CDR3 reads TGTGCCAGCAGTGAGAACAGGATAACCGGGGAGCTGTTTTTT. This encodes CASSENRITGELFF.

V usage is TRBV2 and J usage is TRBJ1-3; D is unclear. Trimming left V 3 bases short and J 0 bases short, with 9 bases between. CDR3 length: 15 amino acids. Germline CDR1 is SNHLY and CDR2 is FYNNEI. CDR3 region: CASSDFSLSGNTIYF. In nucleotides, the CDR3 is TGTGCCAGCAGTGATTTTTCTCTCTCTGGAAACACCATATATTTT.

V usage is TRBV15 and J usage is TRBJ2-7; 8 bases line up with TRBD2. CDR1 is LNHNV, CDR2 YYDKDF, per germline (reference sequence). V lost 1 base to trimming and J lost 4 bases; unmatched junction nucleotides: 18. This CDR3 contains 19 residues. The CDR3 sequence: CATSRGSASGSPRDYEQYF. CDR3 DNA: TGTGCCACCAGCAGAGGCTCGGCTAGCGGGTCCCCGAGGGATTACGAGCAGTACTTC.

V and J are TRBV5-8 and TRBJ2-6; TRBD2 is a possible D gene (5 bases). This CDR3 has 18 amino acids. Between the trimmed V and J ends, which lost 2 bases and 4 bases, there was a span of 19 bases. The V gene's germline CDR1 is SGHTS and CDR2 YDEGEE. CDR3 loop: CASSLISGSSRGANVLTF. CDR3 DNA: TGTGCCAGCAGCTTAATATCGGGGTCTTCGAGGGGGGCCAACGTCCTGACTTTC. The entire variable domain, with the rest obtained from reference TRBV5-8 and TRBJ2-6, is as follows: EAGVTQSPTHLIKTRGQQATLRCSPISGHTSVYWYQQALGLGLQFLLWYDEGEERNRGNFPPRFSGRQFPNYSSELNVNALELEDSALYLCASSLISGSSRGANVLTFGAGSRLTVL.

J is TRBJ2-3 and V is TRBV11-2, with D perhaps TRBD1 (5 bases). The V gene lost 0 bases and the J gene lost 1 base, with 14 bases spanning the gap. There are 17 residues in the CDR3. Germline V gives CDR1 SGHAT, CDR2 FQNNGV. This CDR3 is CASSLDPQGWGTDTQYF. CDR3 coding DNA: TGTGCCAGCAGCTTAGATCCCCAGGGTTGGGGCACAGATACGCAGTATTTT. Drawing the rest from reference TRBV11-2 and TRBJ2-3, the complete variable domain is EAGVAQSPRYKIIEKRQSVAFWCNPISGHATLYWYQQILGQGPKLLIQFQNNGVVDDSQLPKDRFSAERLKGVDSTLKIQPAKLEDSAVYLCASSLDPQGWGTDTQYFGPGTRLTVL.

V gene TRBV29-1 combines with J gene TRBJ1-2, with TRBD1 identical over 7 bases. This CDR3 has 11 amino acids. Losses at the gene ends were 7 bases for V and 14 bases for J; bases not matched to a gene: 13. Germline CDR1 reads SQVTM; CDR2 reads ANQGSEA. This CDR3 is CSASRTGEETF. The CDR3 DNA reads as TGCAGCGCCTCCCGAACAGGGGAGGAAACCTTC.

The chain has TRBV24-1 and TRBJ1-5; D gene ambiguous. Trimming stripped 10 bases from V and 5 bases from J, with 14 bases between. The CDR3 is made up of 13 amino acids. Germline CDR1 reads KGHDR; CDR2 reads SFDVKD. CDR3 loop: CATSRTDYQPQHF. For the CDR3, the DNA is TGTGCCACGTCCCGGACGGACTATCAGCCCCAGCATTTT.

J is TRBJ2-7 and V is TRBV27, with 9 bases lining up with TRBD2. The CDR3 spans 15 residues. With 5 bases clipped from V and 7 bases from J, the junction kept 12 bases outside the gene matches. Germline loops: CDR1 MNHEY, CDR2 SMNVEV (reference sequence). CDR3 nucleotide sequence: TGTGCCAGCAGTACTTATAGCGGGGGAAGTGGAGAGCAGTACTTC. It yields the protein CASSTYSGGSGEQYF.

The CDR3 region has the DNA TGCGCCAGCAGGGCGGTCGGTGGCAATCAGCCCCAGCATTTT. Translated, it gives CASRAVGGNQPQHF. The V gene is TRBV4-1, the J gene TRBJ1-5; no clear D. V gave up 6 bases and J gave up 2 bases, with 11 bases separating them. The CDR3 sequence is 14 residues long. CDR1 MGHRA and CDR2 YSYEKL come from the germline V gene.

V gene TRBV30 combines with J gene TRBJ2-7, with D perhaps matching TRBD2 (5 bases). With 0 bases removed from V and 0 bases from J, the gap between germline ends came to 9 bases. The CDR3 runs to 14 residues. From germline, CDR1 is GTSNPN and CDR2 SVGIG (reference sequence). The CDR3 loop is CAWSVLSASYEQYF. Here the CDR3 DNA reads TGTGCCTGGAGTGTACTTAGCGCCTCCTACGAGCAGTACTTC.

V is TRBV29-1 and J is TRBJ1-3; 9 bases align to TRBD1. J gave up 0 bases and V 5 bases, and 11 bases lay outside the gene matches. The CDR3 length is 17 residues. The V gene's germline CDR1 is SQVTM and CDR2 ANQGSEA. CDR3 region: CSVTGTGNPYSGNTIYF. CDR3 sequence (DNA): TGCAGCGTTACCGGGACAGGGAATCCCTACTCTGGAAACACCATATATTTT.

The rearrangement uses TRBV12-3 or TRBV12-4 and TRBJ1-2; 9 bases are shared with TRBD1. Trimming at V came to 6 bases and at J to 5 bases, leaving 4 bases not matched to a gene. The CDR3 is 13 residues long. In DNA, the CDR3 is TGTGCCAGCAGCGTCGGACAGGGGTATGGCTACACCTTC. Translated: CASSVGQGYGYTF.

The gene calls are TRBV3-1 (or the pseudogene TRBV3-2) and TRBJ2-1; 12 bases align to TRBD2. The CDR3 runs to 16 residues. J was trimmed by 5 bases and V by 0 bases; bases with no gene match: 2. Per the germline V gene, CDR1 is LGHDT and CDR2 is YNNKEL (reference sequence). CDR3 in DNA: TGTGCCAGCAGCCAAGAGACTAGCGGGAGTCACAATGAGCAGTTCTTC. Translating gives CASSQETSGSHNEQFF.

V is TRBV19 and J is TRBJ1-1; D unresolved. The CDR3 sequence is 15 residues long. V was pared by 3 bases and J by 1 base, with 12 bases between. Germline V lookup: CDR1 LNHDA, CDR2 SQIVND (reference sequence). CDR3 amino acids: CASSISVWQNTEAFF. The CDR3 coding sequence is TGTGCCAGTAGTATTTCAGTCTGGCAGAACACTGAAGCTTTCTTT. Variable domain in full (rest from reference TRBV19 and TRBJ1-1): DGGITQSPKYLFRKEGQNVTLSCEQNLNHDAMYWYRQDPGQGLRLIYYSQIVNDFQKGDIAEGYSVSREKKESFPLTVTSAQKNPTAFYLCASSISVWQNTEAFFGQGTRLTVV.

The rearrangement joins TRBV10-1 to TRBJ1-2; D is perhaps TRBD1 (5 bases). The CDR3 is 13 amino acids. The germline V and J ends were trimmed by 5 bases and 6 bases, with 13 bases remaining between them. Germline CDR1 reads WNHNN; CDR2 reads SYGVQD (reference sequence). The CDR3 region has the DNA TGCGCCAGCAGTCCCAACGGGGGTAATGGCTACACCTTC. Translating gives CASSPNGGNGYTF.

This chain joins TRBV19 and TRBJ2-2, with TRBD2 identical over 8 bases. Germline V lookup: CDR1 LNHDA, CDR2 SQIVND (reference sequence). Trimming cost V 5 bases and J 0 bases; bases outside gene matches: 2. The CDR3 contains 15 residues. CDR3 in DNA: TGTGCCAGTAGTGCGACTAGCGCGAACACCGGGGAGCTGTTTTTT. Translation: CASSATSANTGELFF. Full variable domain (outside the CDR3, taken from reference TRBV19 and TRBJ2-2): DGGITQSPKYLFRKEGQNVTLSCEQNLNHDAMYWYRQDPGQGLRLIYYSQIVNDFQKGDIAEGYSVSREKKESFPLTVTSAQKNPTAFYLCASSATSANTGELFFGEGSRLTVL.

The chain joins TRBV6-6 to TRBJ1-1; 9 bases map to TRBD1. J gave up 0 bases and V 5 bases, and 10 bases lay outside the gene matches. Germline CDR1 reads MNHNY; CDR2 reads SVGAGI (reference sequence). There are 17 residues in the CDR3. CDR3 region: CASSPDRGPFMNTEAFF. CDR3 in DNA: TGTGCCAGCAGTCCGGACAGGGGCCCTTTCATGAACACTGAAGCTTTCTTT.

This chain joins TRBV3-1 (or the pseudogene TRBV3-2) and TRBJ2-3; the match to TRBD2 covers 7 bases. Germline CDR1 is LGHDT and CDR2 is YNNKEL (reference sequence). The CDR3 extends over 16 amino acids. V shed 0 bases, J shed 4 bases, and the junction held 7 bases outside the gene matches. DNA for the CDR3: TGTGCCAGCAGCCAAGAGGAATTGACTAGCCCAGATACGCAGTATTTT. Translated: CASSQEELTSPDTQYF.

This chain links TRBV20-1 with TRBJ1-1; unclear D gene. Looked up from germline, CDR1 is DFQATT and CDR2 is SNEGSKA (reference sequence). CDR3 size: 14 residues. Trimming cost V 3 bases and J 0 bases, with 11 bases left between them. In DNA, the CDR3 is TGCAGTGCTAGTACAGCCGCAATGAACACTGAAGCTTTCTTT. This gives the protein CSASTAAMNTEAFF.

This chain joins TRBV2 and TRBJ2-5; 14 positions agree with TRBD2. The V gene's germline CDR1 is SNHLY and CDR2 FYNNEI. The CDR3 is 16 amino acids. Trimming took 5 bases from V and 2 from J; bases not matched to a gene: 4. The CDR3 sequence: CASSLGLAGAQETQYF. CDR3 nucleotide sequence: TGTGCCAGCAGTTTGGGACTAGCGGGGGCACAAGAGACCCAGTACTTC.